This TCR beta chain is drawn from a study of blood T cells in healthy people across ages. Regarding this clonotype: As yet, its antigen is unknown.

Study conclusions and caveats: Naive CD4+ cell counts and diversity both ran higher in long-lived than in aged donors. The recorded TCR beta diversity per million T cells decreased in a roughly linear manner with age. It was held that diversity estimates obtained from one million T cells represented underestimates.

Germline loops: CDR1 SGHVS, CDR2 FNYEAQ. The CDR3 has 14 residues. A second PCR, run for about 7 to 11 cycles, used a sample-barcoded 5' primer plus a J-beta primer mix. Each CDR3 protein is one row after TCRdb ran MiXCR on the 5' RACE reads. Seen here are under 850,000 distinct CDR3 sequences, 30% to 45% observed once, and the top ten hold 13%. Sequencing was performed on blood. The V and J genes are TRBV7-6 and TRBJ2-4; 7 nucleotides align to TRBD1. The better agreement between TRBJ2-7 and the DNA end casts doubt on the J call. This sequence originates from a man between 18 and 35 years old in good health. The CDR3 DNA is TGTGCCAGCAGCTTAGGGGACAGTCCCTACGAGCAGTACTTC. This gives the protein CASSLGDSPYEQYF.